Given below is one T cell receptor beta chain in context. No antigen is known for it. This specimen belongs to a study of T-cell reconstitution after alpha-beta-depleted transplantation in children. Study-wide findings and caveats: T-cell numbers and diversity one year post-transplant derived largely from freshly generated T cells. The study traced high day-60 TCRbeta diversity in some patients to surviving recipient T cells and thymic progenitors. Alpha-beta T cells present about two months after transplant were reported to originate from several hundred expanded graft clones.

A TCRbeta library incorporating unique molecular identifiers was prepared. TCRdb re-analysed the PCR reads in MiXCR, keeping a single row per CDR3 protein. The table records hundreds of thousands of distinct CDR3 sequences, approximately 8% of them present only once. The germline V and J ends were trimmed by 5 bases and 8 bases, with 21 bases remaining between them. From germline, CDR1 is DFQATT and CDR2 SNEGSKA (reference sequence). The CDR3 extends over 14 amino acids. The chain has TRBV20-1 and TRBJ1-2; D is possibly TRBD1 (6 bases). Sequencing used PBMCs, mostly from graft donor cells, obtained 360 days after TCRalphabeta/CD19-depleted stem cell transplant. The TCR was taken from a male patient aged 2-15 years who had a stem cell transplant for acute myeloid leukemia, so the T cells may come from the graft donor. CDR3 residues: CSAYNRDAPRGYTF. DNA of the CDR3: TGCAGTGCTTATAACAGGGATGCCCCCCGAGGCTACACCTTC.